The T cell receptor beta chain described here comes from a study of regulatory T cells in long-lasting Graves disease. The study's findings and limits: TCR diversity was lower in persistent than newly diagnosed Graves' disease.

V shed 2 bases and J 7 bases; nucleotides not matched to a gene: 13. The CDR3 loop spans 16 amino acids. CDR1 and CDR2 (germline): LGHNT, FRNRAP. Regarding time point: persistent/refractory GD, antithyroid drugs over 5 years with positive TRAb. Extracted PBMC RNA gave rise to the TCR library. As to this clonotype: What it binds is not known.

Investigators prepared the TCR beta libraries by applying iRepertoire HTBI primers and Arm-PCR of CDR3 regions. One entry per CDR3 protein results from TCRdb running MiXCR on the multiplex PCR reads. The table has about 660,000 distinct CDR3 sequences, 25% to 35% seen once. The rearrangement uses TRBV12-5 and TRBJ1-2; 7 bases line up with TRBD1. Source: peripheral blood mononuclear cells (PBMCs), taken when the disease was refractory, from a patient treated with antithyroid drugs. This receptor was obtained from a female donor with Graves disease. CDR3 sequence: CASGLPTRQGRGGYTF. CDR3 nucleotide sequence: TGTGCTAGTGGTTTGCCAACACGACAGGGTCGGGGTGGCTACACCTTC.